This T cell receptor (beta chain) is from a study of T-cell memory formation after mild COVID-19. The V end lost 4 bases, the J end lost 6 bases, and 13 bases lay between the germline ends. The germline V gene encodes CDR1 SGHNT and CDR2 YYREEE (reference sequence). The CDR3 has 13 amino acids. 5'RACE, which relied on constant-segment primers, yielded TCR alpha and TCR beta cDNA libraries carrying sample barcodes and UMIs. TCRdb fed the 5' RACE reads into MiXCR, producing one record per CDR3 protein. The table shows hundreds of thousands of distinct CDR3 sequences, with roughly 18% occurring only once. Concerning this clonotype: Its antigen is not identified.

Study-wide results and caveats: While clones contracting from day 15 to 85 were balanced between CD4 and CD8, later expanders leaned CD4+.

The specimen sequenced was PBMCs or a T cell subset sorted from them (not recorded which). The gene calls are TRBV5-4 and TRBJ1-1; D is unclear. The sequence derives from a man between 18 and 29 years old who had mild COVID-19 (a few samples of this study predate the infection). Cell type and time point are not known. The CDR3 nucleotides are TGTGCCAGCAGCCGTCAGCAGGATTCTGAAGCTTTCTTT. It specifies CASSRQQDSEAFF.